This T cell receptor (beta chain) was identified during a study of blood T cell repertoires in COVID-19. The wider study: Samples of COVID-19 (acute and convalescent) were obtained from the United States, Italy and Spain. T cells, B-cell-depleted T cells, or PBMCs provided the cDNA or gDNA that served as material.

From germline, CDR1 is SNHLY and CDR2 FYNNEI. CDR3 length: 14 residues. J was trimmed by 3 bases and V by 5 bases; bases with no gene match: 2. Per the authors' pipeline: Amplifying reference gene primers gave estimates of nucleated cell counts. Sequenced by immunoSEQ multiplex PCR; TCRdb stores in-frame clones only, minus some. V, J and clone size are taken as reported in that table, and D and trimming were inferred from the DNA itself. The sample contains 53,000 or so clones, just over 85% of which appear only once. The rearrangement uses TRBV2 and TRBJ2-1, with 9 positions matching TRBD2. The sequencing sample was made of peripheral blood. The TCR originated in an elderly man with acute or convalescent COVID-19. Here the CDR3 DNA reads TGTGCCAGCAGTCTAGCGGGAAACTACAATGAGCAGTTCTTC. Encoded protein: CASSLAGNYNEQFF.